The 6 T cell receptor beta chains below were found in one sample sequenced in a study of tumor and adjacent non-tumor tissue in lung cancer. This sample's RNA came from whole unsorted tissue. Three rounds of nested PCR, following a modified ARM-PCR protocol, produced the TCRbeta library. TCRdb processed the multiplex PCR reads anew with MiXCR; each CDR3 protein has one entry. The table has 220,000 or so distinct CDR3 sequences, about two thirds seen once. Sequenced input: lung tumor tissue. Source of these receptors: a man between 60 and 75 years old with non-small cell lung cancer.

Comments on this clonotype: A single base separates this from a much larger clone, so it may be a read error. The rearrangement links TRBV29-1 to TRBJ2-3; no clear D. V was cut by 7 bases and J by 1 base, with 9 bases left in between. Germline assignment: CDR1 SQVTM and CDR2 ANQGSEA. The CDR3 has 12 amino acids. CDR3: CSARARTDTQYF. The CDR3 DNA reads as TGCAGCGCACGAGCCCGCACAGATACGCAGTATTTT.

As to this clonotype: A read error may account for a junction end that differs from germline. The chain carries TRBV5-1 and TRBJ2-3; D could derive from TRBD1 or TRBD2 (5 bases each). The CDR3 runs to 17 residues. Germline V gene sequence: CDR1 SGHRS, CDR2 YFSETQ. The CDR3 DNA follows: TGCGCCAGCAGCCAAGGCCGAGGGGTTTCGGGCACAGGTACGCAGTATTTT. Protein product: CASSQGRGVSGTGTQYF.

On this clonotype itself: One end of the junction fails to match germline, which may point to a read error. This chain connects TRBV12-3 or TRBV12-4 to TRBJ2-4, with D possibly TRBD2 on 6 matching bases. The CDR3 loop spans 15 amino acids. The CDR3 sequence: CVSSFPGVAKNIHYF. Written as DNA, the CDR3 is TGTGTCAGCAGTTTCCCGGGGGTTGCCAAAAACATTCATTACTTC.

On this clonotype itself: With a much larger clone just one base away, this may be a read error. This chain joins TRBV20-1 and TRBJ2-1, with D possibly matching TRBD2 (6 bases). V lost 4 bases and J lost 7, with 23 bases in between. The germline V gene encodes CDR1 DFQATT and CDR2 SNEGSKA (reference sequence). The CDR3 has 16 residues. The chain's CDR3 is CSATPRLTGVGNEQFF. DNA of the CDR3: TGCAGTGCTACCCCCAGACTAACGGGAGTGGGGAATGAGCAGTTCTTC.

This clonotype was counted once. The genes are TRBV20-1 and TRBJ2-2; the D gene is possibly TRBD2 (6 bases). The germline V gene encodes CDR1 DFQATT and CDR2 SNEGSKA (reference sequence). V lost 1 base and J lost 6, with 15 bases in between. CDR3 length: 15 residues. The CDR3 region has the DNA TGCAGTGCTAGAGCGGGGGATGCTTTCGCCGGGGAGCTGTTTTTT. It specifies CSARAGDAFAGELFF.

CDR3 nucleotides: TGCAGTGCTAGAGATCGAGTAATGGCAGATAACTACGAGCAGTACTTC. Protein product: CSARDRVMADNYEQYF. The V call is TRBV20-1, the J call TRBJ2-7; D call uncertain. In germline, CDR1 is DFQATT, CDR2 SNEGSKA (reference sequence). This CDR3 has 16 residues. The V end lost 0 bases, the J end lost 3 bases, and 18 bases lay between the germline ends.